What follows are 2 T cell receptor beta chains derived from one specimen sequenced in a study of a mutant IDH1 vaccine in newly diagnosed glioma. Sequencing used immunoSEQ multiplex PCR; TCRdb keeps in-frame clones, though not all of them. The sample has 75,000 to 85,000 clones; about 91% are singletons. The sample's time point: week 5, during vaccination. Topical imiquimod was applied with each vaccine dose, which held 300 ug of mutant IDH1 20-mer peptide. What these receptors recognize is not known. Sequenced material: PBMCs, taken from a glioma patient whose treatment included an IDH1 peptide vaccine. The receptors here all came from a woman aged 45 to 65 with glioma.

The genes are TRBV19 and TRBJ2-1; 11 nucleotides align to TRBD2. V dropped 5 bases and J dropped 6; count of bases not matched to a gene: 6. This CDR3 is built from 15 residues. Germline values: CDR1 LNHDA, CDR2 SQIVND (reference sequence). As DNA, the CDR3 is TGTGCCAGTAGTCCAGGGACTAGCGGATCCAATGAGCAGTTCTTC. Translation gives CASSPGTSGSNEQFF.

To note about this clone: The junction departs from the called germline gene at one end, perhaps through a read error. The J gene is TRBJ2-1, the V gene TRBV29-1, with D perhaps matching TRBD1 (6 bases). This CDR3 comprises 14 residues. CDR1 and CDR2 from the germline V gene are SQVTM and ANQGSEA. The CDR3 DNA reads TGCAGCGTTAAAGAGGGGGACTCCTACAATGAGCAGTTCTTC. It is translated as CSVKEGDSYNEQFF.